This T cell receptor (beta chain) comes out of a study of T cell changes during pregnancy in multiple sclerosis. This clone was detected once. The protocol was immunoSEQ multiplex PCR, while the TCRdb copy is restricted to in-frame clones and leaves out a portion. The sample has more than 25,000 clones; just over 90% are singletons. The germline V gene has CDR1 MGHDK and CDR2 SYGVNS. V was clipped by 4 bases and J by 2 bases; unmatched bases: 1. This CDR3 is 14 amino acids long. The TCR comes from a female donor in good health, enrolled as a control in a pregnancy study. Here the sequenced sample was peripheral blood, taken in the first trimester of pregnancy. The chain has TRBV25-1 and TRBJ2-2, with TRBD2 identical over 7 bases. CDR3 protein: CASSAGGNTGELFF. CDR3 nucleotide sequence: TGTGCCAGCAGTGCGGGAGGTAACACCGGGGAGCTGTTTTTT. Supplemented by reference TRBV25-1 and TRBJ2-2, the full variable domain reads EADIYQTPRYLVIGTGKKITLECSQTMGHDKMYWYQQDPGMELHLIHYSYGVNSTEKGDLSSESTVSRIRTEHFPLTLESARPSHTSQYLCASSAGGNTGELFFGEGSRLTVL.